This is a list of T cell receptor beta chains from one sample in a study of T cell clones after liver transplantation. The repertoire was sequenced with immunoSEQ multiplex PCR; TCRdb's copy has only in-frame clones and lacks some. The sample has about 99,000 clones, 75% to 85% seen once; the top ten hold approximately 0.93%. The sample in question was CD4+ T cells from blood, obtained before liver transplant. The origin of the receptors is a human donor who received a liver transplant. The CDR3 runs from the conserved cysteine through the conserved F or W. Each record gives: CDR3 DNA, CDR3 protein, clone size, V gene, D gene, J gene. D genes are given only for firm matches. Clone size is given for some rows only: seen once, a few or many times, or a class if the clone is expanded.

CDR3 DNA: TGTGCCAGCAGTGAAACTGGGCCCCAGCATTTT; CDR3 protein: CASSETGPQHF; clone size: .; V gene: TRBV2; D gene: .; J gene: TRBJ1-5
CDR3 DNA: TGTGCCAGCAGGGAAAGCGGGTCCTTCACAGATACGCAGTATTTT; CDR3 protein: CASRESGSFTDTQYF; clone size: .; V gene: TRBV6-5; D gene: .; J gene: TRBJ2-3
CDR3 DNA: TGCAGCGTACGACAGACTTCCGATCTAGAGCAGTTCTTC; CDR3 protein: CSVRQTSDLEQFF; clone size: .; V gene: TRBV29-1; D gene: .; J gene: TRBJ2-1
CDR3 DNA: TGTGCCAGCAGCGTAGGAGGGGGTTTCTATGGCTACACCTTC; CDR3 protein: CASSVGGGFYGYTF; clone size: .; V gene: TRBV9; D gene: .; J gene: TRBJ1-2
CDR3 DNA: TGTGCCAGCAGTGAAGCGGGCAGGGGGCGATTTTATGGCTACACCTTC; CDR3 protein: CASSEAGRGRFYGYTF; clone size: .; V gene: TRBV2; D gene: TRBD1; J gene: TRBJ1-2
CDR3 DNA: TGTGCCAGCAGTAAGACAGGGTCCCACGGGGAGCTGTTTTTT; CDR3 protein: CASSKTGSHGELFF; clone size: .; V gene: TRBV2; D gene: TRBD1; J gene: TRBJ2-2
CDR3 DNA: TGTGCCAGCAGTGATCAGTCGGGGGATACGCAGTATTTT; CDR3 protein: CASSDQSGDTQYF; clone size: once; V gene: TRBV6-1; D gene: .; J gene: TRBJ2-3
CDR3 DNA: TGTGCCAGCAGCTCCCTTACAGGGCAAGAGGCCTACGAGCAGTACTTC; CDR3 protein: CASSSLTGQEAYEQYF; clone size: few; V gene: TRBV11-2; D gene: .; J gene: TRBJ2-7
CDR3 DNA: TGTGCCAGCCGGCACCAAGAGACCCAGTACTTC; CDR3 protein: CASRHQETQYF; clone size: .; V gene: TRBV6-5; D gene: .; J gene: TRBJ2-5
CDR3 DNA: TGTGCCAGCAGCTTAAGGGCCGGGACAGGAAACTTGAACACTGAAGCTTTCTTT; CDR3 protein: CASSLRAGTGNLNTEAFF; clone size: .; V gene: TRBV7-3; D gene: TRBD1; J gene: TRBJ1-1
CDR3 DNA: TGTGCCAGCAGCTCGTACAATGAGCAGTTCTTC; CDR3 protein: CASSSYNEQFF; clone size: .; V gene: TRBV13; D gene: .; J gene: TRBJ2-1
CDR3 DNA: TGCGCCAGCAGCCCGTCAGGCAGGGCCTTCTATGGCTACACCTTC; CDR3 protein: CASSPSGRAFYGYTF; clone size: few; V gene: TRBV5-1; D gene: .; J gene: TRBJ1-2
CDR3 DNA: TGTGCCAGCAGTTATACAGGGGGGCTCGCTGAAGCTTTCTTT; CDR3 protein: CASSYTGGLAEAFF; clone size: once; V gene: TRBV7-3; D gene: TRBD1; J gene: TRBJ1-1
CDR3 DNA: TGTGCCAGCTCACTACGACAGGGGGGAACCAAAAACATTCAGTACTTC; CDR3 protein: CASSLRQGGTKNIQYF; clone size: .; V gene: TRBV18; D gene: TRBD1; J gene: TRBJ2-4
CDR3 DNA: TGTGCCAGCTCACCACCAGCGGGAGCGAACACAGATACGCAGTATTTT; CDR3 protein: CASSPPAGANTDTQYF; clone size: .; V gene: TRBV18; D gene: TRBD2; J gene: TRBJ2-3
CDR3 DNA: TGCGCCAGCAGCCAAGAGCATAATGAAAAACTGTTTTTT; CDR3 protein: CASSQEHNEKLFF; clone size: .; V gene: TRBV4-3; D gene: .; J gene: TRBJ1-4
CDR3 DNA: TGTGCCAGCAGCTCTACAGGGGGCGCAGATCAGCCCCAGCATTTT; CDR3 protein: CASSSTGGADQPQHF; clone size: .; V gene: TRBV7-9; D gene: TRBD1; J gene: TRBJ1-5
CDR3 DNA: TGTGCCAGCAGCCATTACGTACCGGGACAGGGGGCTACCGAGCAGTACTTC; CDR3 protein: CASSHYVPGQGATEQYF; clone size: .; V gene: TRBV5-6; D gene: TRBD1; J gene: TRBJ2-7
CDR3 DNA: TGCGCCAGCAGCTTCAGGGTAGCGGGGGAGCAGTACTTC; CDR3 protein: CASSFRVAGEQYF; clone size: .; V gene: TRBV5-1; D gene: TRBD2; J gene: TRBJ2-7
CDR3 DNA: TGTGCCAGCTCATTCCTCGGAGCCCAAACCCTCTCCTACAATGAGCAGTTCTTC; CDR3 protein: CASSFLGAQTLSYNEQFF; clone size: .; V gene: TRBV18; D gene: .; J gene: TRBJ2-1
CDR3 DNA: TGTGCCAGCAGCCTCACGGTGGGGGAAAAACTGTTTTTT; CDR3 protein: CASSLTVGEKLFF; clone size: .; V gene: TRBV6-5; D gene: .; J gene: TRBJ1-4
CDR3 DNA: TGTGCCAGCACTTACAGGGGTCAGGCCGAGCAGTACTTC; CDR3 protein: CASTYRGQAEQYF; clone size: .; V gene: TRBV6-1; D gene: TRBD1; J gene: TRBJ2-7
CDR3 DNA: TGTGCCAGCAGTTCGACAGGGATTCCCCGGATCTCGCGAAATTCACCCCTCCACTTT; CDR3 protein: CASSSTGIPRISRNSPLHF; clone size: .; V gene: TRBV27; D gene: TRBD1; J gene: TRBJ1-6
CDR3 DNA: TGCGCCAGTGGTCGAAGGCCAAATACCGATTATGGCTACACCTTC; CDR3 protein: CASGRRPNTDYGYTF; clone size: .; V gene: TRBV5-1; D gene: .; J gene: TRBJ1-2
CDR3 DNA: TGTGCCAGCAGTCTACACAGGGAATACGAGCAGTACTTC; CDR3 protein: CASSLHREYEQYF; clone size: .; V gene: TRBV6-5; D gene: .; J gene: TRBJ2-7
CDR3 DNA: TGCGCCAGCAGCCAAGCGGAGGGGAACAGGGCGACCTATGGCTACACCTTC; CDR3 protein: CASSQAEGNRATYGYTF; clone size: few; V gene: TRBV4-1; D gene: .; J gene: TRBJ1-2
CDR3 DNA: TGTGCCAGCAGCCGGGACCCCGGCGTGAGAAATGAGCAGTTCTTC; CDR3 protein: CASSRDPGVRNEQFF; clone size: .; V gene: TRBV7-2; D gene: .; J gene: TRBJ2-1
CDR3 DNA: TGCGCCAGCAGCGAAACAGGGGCCTACGAGCAGTACTTC; CDR3 protein: CASSETGAYEQYF; clone size: .; V gene: TRBV5-1; D gene: TRBD1; J gene: TRBJ2-7
CDR3 DNA: TGTGCCAGCAGCCTTGGGACAGGGGGCACTGAAGCTTTCTTT; CDR3 protein: CASSLGTGGTEAFF; clone size: once; V gene: TRBV4-2; D gene: TRBD1; J gene: TRBJ1-1
CDR3 DNA: TGTGCCAGTAACAATAGGGACAGGGGGAGCCCTAGCAATCAGCCCCAGCATTTT; CDR3 protein: CASNNRDRGSPSNQPQHF; clone size: .; V gene: TRBV19; D gene: TRBD1; J gene: TRBJ1-5
CDR3 DNA: TGTGCCAGCAGCTTAGGGACAGGAGCAGAGACCCAGTACTTC; CDR3 protein: CASSLGTGAETQYF; clone size: .; V gene: TRBV7-3; D gene: TRBD1; J gene: TRBJ2-5
CDR3 DNA: TGTGCCAGCAGCCCGTCGGGACAGGGAGACATTCCGCTGGGAGCTTTCTTT; CDR3 protein: CASSPSGQGDIPLGAFF; clone size: .; V gene: TRBV5-4; D gene: TRBD1; J gene: TRBJ1-1
CDR3 DNA: TGTGCCAGCAGCGACGGTGGGAATCAGCCCCAGCATTTT; CDR3 protein: CASSDGGNQPQHF; clone size: few; V gene: TRBV7-3; D gene: .; J gene: TRBJ1-5
CDR3 DNA: TGTGCCAGCAGCCCAGAAGACAGTTACAATGAGCAGTTCTTC; CDR3 protein: CASSPEDSYNEQFF; clone size: .; V gene: TRBV7-2; D gene: .; J gene: TRBJ2-1
CDR3 DNA: TGTGCCAGTAGTACGGACAGCCGGATGAACACTGAAGCTTTCTTT; CDR3 protein: CASSTDSRMNTEAFF; clone size: .; V gene: TRBV19; D gene: .; J gene: TRBJ1-1
CDR3 DNA: TGTGCCAGCAGCGGGTGGACAGGGATGAACACTGAAGCTTTCTTT; CDR3 protein: CASSGWTGMNTEAFF; clone size: .; V gene: TRBV5-6; D gene: TRBD1; J gene: TRBJ1-1
CDR3 DNA: TGTGCCAGCAGCTTAGGTGGTTCTGAAGCTTTCTTT; CDR3 protein: CASSLGGSEAFF; clone size: .; V gene: TRBV7-6; D gene: .; J gene: TRBJ1-1
CDR3 DNA: TGTGCCAGCAGGGGGACAGGAAAATACGAGCAGTACTTC; CDR3 protein: CASRGTGKYEQYF; clone size: few; V gene: TRBV6-5; D gene: TRBD1; J gene: TRBJ2-7
CDR3 DNA: TGTGCCAGTACCAGGAGGGATCCGGGCAATCAGCCCCAGCATTTT; CDR3 protein: CASTRRDPGNQPQHF; clone size: .; V gene: TRBV19; D gene: .; J gene: TRBJ1-5